A selection of T cell receptor beta chains follows, all from one sample in a study of blood T cells in healthy people across ages. MiXCR, run by TCRdb on the 5' RACE reads, gives a single entry per CDR3 protein. The data contain about 1.8 million distinct CDR3 sequences, roughly 49% of them singletons. The sample was blood. Source of these receptors: a woman aged 40 to 49 in good health. The CDR3 runs from the conserved cysteine through the conserved F or W. The order of the fields is clone size, D gene, CDR3 length, V gene, J gene, CDR3 DNA, CDR3 protein. A D gene is named only where the DNA matches it firmly. Clone size is given for some rows only: seen once, a few or many times, or a class if the clone is expanded.

clone size: once
D gene: NA
CDR3 length: 17
V gene: TRBV21-1
J gene: TRBJ2-7
CDR3 DNA: TGTGCCAGCAGCAAAGTGCCCGCAAAGGTTTTATTGGAGGAGCAGTACTTC
CDR3 protein: CASSKVPAKVLLEEQYF

clone size: NA
D gene: NA
CDR3 length: 14
V gene: TRBV27
J gene: TRBJ2-5
CDR3 DNA: TGTGCCAGCAGTTTCGACAGATACCAAGAGACCCAGTACTTC
CDR3 protein: CASSFDRYQETQYF

clone size: NA
D gene: TRBD1
CDR3 length: 16
V gene: TRBV28
J gene: TRBJ1-4
CDR3 DNA: TGTGCCAGCAGTCCCGCCCCGGGACAGGGAGAGGAAAAACTGTTTTTT
CDR3 protein: CASSPAPGQGEEKLFF

clone size: few
D gene: NA
CDR3 length: 16
V gene: TRBV4-3
J gene: TRBJ2-7
CDR3 DNA: TGCGCCAGCAGCCAAGATCCGGGCATACTAACCTACGAGCAGTACTTC
CDR3 protein: CASSQDPGILTYEQYF

clone size: few
D gene: TRBD1
CDR3 length: 12
V gene: TRBV29-1
J gene: TRBJ2-7
CDR3 DNA: TGCAGCGGGATGACAGGGTTGGACGAGCAGTACTTC
CDR3 protein: CSGMTGLDEQYF

clone size: NA
D gene: TRBD1
CDR3 length: 13
V gene: TRBV11-1
J gene: TRBJ2-4
CDR3 DNA: TGTGCCAGCAGCTCGCGGGACAGGGAGATCCAGTACTTC
CDR3 protein: CASSSRDREIQYF

clone size: many
D gene: TRBD1
CDR3 length: 15
V gene: TRBV6-1
J gene: TRBJ2-7
CDR3 DNA: TGTGCCAGCAGGTCCGGGACAGGGGGCAGCTACGAGCAGTACTTC
CDR3 protein: CASRSGTGGSYEQYF

clone size: few
D gene: TRBD2
CDR3 length: 18
V gene: TRBV28
J gene: TRBJ2-3
CDR3 DNA: TGTGCCAGCACCCGTCGGCTAGCGGGGGGTCCTAGCACAGATACGCAGTATTTT
CDR3 protein: CASTRRLAGGPSTDTQYF

clone size: NA
D gene: TRBD1
CDR3 length: 15
V gene: TRBV28
J gene: TRBJ2-5
CDR3 DNA: TGTGCCAGCAGTTTATTCCGGGACAGGGAAGAGACCCAGTACTTC
CDR3 protein: CASSLFRDREETQYF

clone size: few
D gene: NA
CDR3 length: 14
V gene: TRBV6-2/TRBV6-3
J gene: TRBJ2-5
CDR3 DNA: TGTGCCATCACACAGTTTAGCAACCAAGAGACCCAGTACTTC
CDR3 protein: CAITQFSNQETQYF

clone size: few
D gene: NA
CDR3 length: 10
V gene: TRBV3-2
J gene: TRBJ2-1
CDR3 DNA: TGTGCCAGCGAATCTGGTGAGCAGTTCTTC
CDR3 protein: CASESGEQFF

clone size: NA
D gene: NA
CDR3 length: 13
V gene: TRBV29-1
J gene: TRBJ2-3
CDR3 DNA: TGCAGCGTTGAGCAGGCCAGGTGGAATACGCAGTATTTT
CDR3 protein: CSVEQARWNTQYF

clone size: few
D gene: NA
CDR3 length: 14
V gene: TRBV7-2
J gene: TRBJ2-3
CDR3 DNA: TGTGCCAGCAGCCATACGGCCGGTGGGGTTACGCAGTATTTT
CDR3 protein: CASSHTAGGVTQYF

clone size: few
D gene: TRBD2
CDR3 length: 15
V gene: TRBV20-1
J gene: TRBJ2-3
CDR3 DNA: TGCAGTGCTAAAGGGACTAGCGGGGGCACAGATACGCAGTATTTT
CDR3 protein: CSAKGTSGGTDTQYF

clone size: once
D gene: NA
CDR3 length: 13
V gene: TRBV2
J gene: TRBJ2-7
CDR3 DNA: TGTGCCAGTGGCCGGGAGCTCGGTTACGAGCAGTACTTC
CDR3 protein: CASGRELGYEQYF

clone size: NA
D gene: NA
CDR3 length: 15
V gene: TRBV28
J gene: TRBJ1-5
CDR3 DNA: TGTGCCGGCAGTTCAGGGAGGTTTGGGAATCAGCCCCAGCATTTT
CDR3 protein: CAGSSGRFGNQPQHF

clone size: NA
D gene: NA
CDR3 length: 15
V gene: TRBV28
J gene: TRBJ1-5
CDR3 DNA: TGTGCCAGCAGCGGAGGGACTGCCGCGAATCAGCCCCAGCATTTT
CDR3 protein: CASSGGTAANQPQHF

clone size: NA
D gene: TRBD1
CDR3 length: 15
V gene: TRBV5-5
J gene: TRBJ2-1
CDR3 DNA: TGTGCCAGCAGCTTGGTGGACAGGGGTCGGAATGAGCAGTTCTTC
CDR3 protein: CASSLVDRGRNEQFF

clone size: NA
D gene: TRBD1
CDR3 length: 15
V gene: TRBV10-2
J gene: TRBJ1-2
CDR3 DNA: TGCGCCAGCAGTGAGTCGGGACAGGCGCTCTATGGCTACACCTTC
CDR3 protein: CASSESGQALYGYTF

clone size: NA
D gene: TRBD1
CDR3 length: 14
V gene: TRBV6-2/TRBV6-3
J gene: TRBJ1-2
CDR3 DNA: TGTGCCTGCACCTACTCTGGGACAGCCTACGGCTACACCTTC
CDR3 protein: CACTYSGTAYGYTF

clone size: NA
D gene: TRBD2
CDR3 length: 21
V gene: TRBV11-2
J gene: TRBJ2-3
CDR3 DNA: TGTGCCAGCAGCCGGGGAGACAGACTAGCGGGGGGATTATCTAGCACAGATACGCAGTATTTT
CDR3 protein: CASSRGDRLAGGLSSTDTQYF

clone size: NA
D gene: NA
CDR3 length: 10
V gene: TRBV21-1
J gene: TRBJ1-2
CDR3 DNA: TGTGCCAGCAGCAGTCAGGGCTACACCTTC
CDR3 protein: CASSSQGYTF

clone size: NA
D gene: TRBD2
CDR3 length: 13
V gene: TRBV24-1
J gene: TRBJ2-3
CDR3 DNA: TGTGCCACCAGTGAGTTAGCGGGAGATACGCAGTATTTT
CDR3 protein: CATSELAGDTQYF

clone size: few
D gene: NA
CDR3 length: 13
V gene: TRBV6-2/TRBV6-3
J gene: TRBJ1-6
CDR3 DNA: TGTGCCAGCAGTTCCAGGGACGGTTCACCCCTCCACTTT
CDR3 protein: CASSSRDGSPLHF

clone size: few
D gene: NA
CDR3 length: 16
V gene: TRBV20-1
J gene: TRBJ2-3
CDR3 DNA: TGCAGTGCTAGAGAGGGGAGCGGATTGAACACAGATACGCAGTATTTT
CDR3 protein: CSAREGSGLNTDTQYF

clone size: NA
D gene: TRBD1
CDR3 length: 19
V gene: TRBV4-2
J gene: TRBJ1-6
CDR3 DNA: TGTGCCAGCAGCCAAGATGGGGGGACAGGGGCGGTCTATAATTCACCCCTCCACTTT
CDR3 protein: CASSQDGGTGAVYNSPLHF